The 12 T cell receptor beta chains below come from one sample, sequenced in a study of T cells expressing NK-cell markers. With the 5' RACE reads reprocessed, TCRdb shows one record per CDR3 protein and no DNA. There are about 410,000 distinct CDR3 sequences in the sample, with about 10% held by the top ten. Material: blood T cells: a sorted CD56 or NKG2C T cell subset, CD4+ or CD8+ T cells, or bulk PBMC T cells (not recorded which). These receptors were taken from a woman aged 50 to 65 in good health.

The chain couples TRBV27 to TRBJ2-3. The CDR3 is made up of 13 amino acids. In germline, CDR1 is MNHEY, CDR2 SMNVEV (reference sequence). The CDR3 is CASSADLRGTQYF.

The CDR3 here is CASSYSGDGQPQHF. The chain recombines TRBV6-5 with TRBJ1-5; TCRdb's D gene call, TRBD1, goes unchecked for lack of DNA. Looked up from germline, CDR1 is MNHEY and CDR2 is SVGAGI. The CDR3 runs to 14 residues.

The rearrangement joins TRBV7-9 to TRBJ1-1. Germline CDR1 SEHNR, CDR2 FQNEAQ (reference sequence). The CDR3 has 12 residues. The CDR3 spells CASTPRSGEAFF.

V usage is TRBV29-1 and J usage is TRBJ1-1. The length of the CDR3 is 11 residues. From germline, CDR1 is SQVTM and CDR2 ANQGSEA. The CDR3 sequence: CSVGFVPEAFF.

The chain combines TRBV24-1 with TRBJ2-5. The CDR3 contains 11 residues. The germline V gene encodes CDR1 KGHDR and CDR2 SFDVKD. CDR3 region: CATSATETQYF.

V is TRBV28 and J is TRBJ2-2; TCRdb lists TRBD2, though no DNA is available to test this call. From germline, CDR1 is MDHEN and CDR2 SYDVKM. CDR3 length: 16 residues. The CDR3 is CASSFMAGGITGELFF.

V usage is TRBV2 and J usage is TRBJ2-7; absent DNA, TCRdb's TRBD2 call cannot be checked. CDR3 size: 12 residues. The germline gives CDR1 SNHLY, CDR2 FYNNEI. The CDR3 here is CASSPSEYEQYF.

V is TRBV5-4 and J is TRBJ2-2; the D call from TCRdb, TRBD2, cannot be confirmed without DNA. CDR1 and CDR2 (germline): SGHNT, YYREEE (reference sequence). This CDR3 contains 18 residues. The CDR3 loop is CASSSGTSGALNTGELFF.

CDR3 sequence: CASRSTGDEAFF. This chain links TRBV6-1 with TRBJ1-1; the TCRdb D gene call, TRBD1, has no DNA to confirm it. Germline V gene sequence: CDR1 MNHNS, CDR2 SASEGT. The CDR3 consists of 12 residues.

The CDR3 sequence: CSASPPTGTIFTDTQYF. V is TRBV20-1 and J is TRBJ2-3; no DNA is available, so the TRBD2 call from TCRdb remains unchecked. Looked up from germline, CDR1 is DFQATT and CDR2 is SNEGSKA (reference sequence). The CDR3 extends over 17 amino acids.

The rearrangement links TRBV6-1 to TRBJ2-7; TCRdb's D call of TRBD2 is untestable without DNA. There are 13 residues in the CDR3. Germline CDR1 is MNHNS and CDR2 is SASEGT. The CDR3 sequence: CASRSGLATEQYF.

This chain connects TRBV12-3 or TRBV12-4 to TRBJ1-1; TCRdb's D call of TRBD1 is untestable without DNA. This CDR3 has 13 amino acids. The CDR3: CASSRTPNTEAFF.